This T cell receptor beta chain emerged from a study of cytomegalovirus exposure and HLA in healthy donors. About this clone itself: Its antigen is not identified.

The donors were members of the validation cohort comprising over a hundred subjects, separate from the approximately 710-subject first cohort. Method: immunoSEQ multiplex PCR; TCRdb's copy keeps in-frame clones and lacks some. Of fewer than 300,000 clones in the sample, approximately 90% were seen once. Overall study findings and caveats: Most TCRs appeared rarely, but some public TCRs recurred in many donors. Per published reports, the classifier diagnosed cytomegalovirus status with high specificity and sensitivity. Some 150 TCR beta chains were listed as cytomegalovirus-associated.

The receptor was isolated from a woman younger than 30 in good health and CMV-seronegative. Input material: PBMCs.

This CDR3 is CASRVRGFEHEQYF. Here the CDR3 DNA reads TGTGCCAGCAGGGTCAGGGGGTTCGAACACGAGCAGTACTTC. This chain connects TRBV28 to TRBJ2-7, with 7 nucleotides matching TRBD1. The V segment lost 6 bases and the J segment 5 bases; nucleotides outside the gene matches: 10. This CDR3 is 14 amino acids long. In germline, CDR1 is MDHEN, CDR2 SYDVKM.